This T cell receptor (beta chain) was identified during a study of shared clonotypes between healthy human individuals. Study-wide points: Estimated richness values were generally larger in naive subsets than in memory subsets. Donor scarcity curtailed the genetic and exposure-history diversity represented herein.

A remark on this clone: Its target is not known.

Across several immunoSEQ plates, the genomic DNA of each subset was split evenly. Repertoires were generated with immunoSEQ multiplex PCR, while TCRdb's copy carries only in-frame clones and drops some. The sample holds roughly 2 million clones, 90% to 97% seen once. In the CD4+ fraction, cells were divided into CD45RA+ naive and CD45RA-negative memory subsets. Germline V gives CDR1 SGHRS, CDR2 YFSETQ. This CDR3 spans 14 amino acids. V lost 4 bases, J lost 0 bases, and 7 bases lay in between. The chain couples TRBV5-1 to TRBJ1-4; D gene unclear. The TCR was taken from a man younger than 30 in good health. Source material: naive CD4+ T cells sorted from blood. The subset was: CD45RA+ positively selected. The CDR3 loop reads CASSPAATNEKLFF. The CDR3 DNA is TGCGCCAGCAGCCCGGCCGCAACTAATGAAAAACTGTTTTTT.